Sequencing of this T cell receptor (beta chain) was carried out in a study of blood T cells in healthy people across ages. Study context: About one barcoded beta molecule was captured per two T cells (by template switching).

This clonotype was picked up a small number of times. Antigen specificity is unknown. Next came a second PCR, run for roughly 6 to 11 cycles, which used a sample-barcoded 5' primer along with a J-beta primer mix. MiXCR was run by TCRdb on the 5' RACE reads, yielding one entry per CDR3 protein. Seen here are 1.5 million or so distinct CDR3 sequences, around two fifths observed once, and the top ten hold roughly 8.2%. General study points: Whereas aged donors had fewer naive CD4+ cells, long-lived donors had more of them and higher diversity.

Source material: blood. The TCR originated in a woman aged 18-35 years in good health.

The CDR3 region has the DNA TGCAGTGCTTCCCCCCAGGGGAACGAGCAGTACTTC. Its protein product is CSASPQGNEQYF. The chain has TRBV20-1 and TRBJ2-7; maybe TRBD1 (6 bases). The germline V gene has CDR1 DFQATT and CDR2 SNEGSKA (reference sequence). V shed 5 bases and J shed 5 bases, with 13 bases lying between them. The CDR3 consists of 12 residues.